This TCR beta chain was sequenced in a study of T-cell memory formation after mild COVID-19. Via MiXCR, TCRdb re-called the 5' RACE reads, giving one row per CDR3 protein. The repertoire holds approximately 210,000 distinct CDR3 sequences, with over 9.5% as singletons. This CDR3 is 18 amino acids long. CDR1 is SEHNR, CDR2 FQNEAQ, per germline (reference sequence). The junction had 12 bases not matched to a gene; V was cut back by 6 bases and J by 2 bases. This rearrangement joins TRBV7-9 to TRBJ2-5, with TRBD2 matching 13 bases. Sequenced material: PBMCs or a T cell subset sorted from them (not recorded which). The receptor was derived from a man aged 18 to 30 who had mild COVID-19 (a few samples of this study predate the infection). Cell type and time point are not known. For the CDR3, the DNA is TGTGCCAGCAGACCAACCGGGACTAGCGGGAAAATACAAGAGACCCAGTACTTC. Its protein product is CASRPTGTSGKIQETQYF.